The clone carrying this T cell receptor beta chain was counted between two and nine times. Authors' data handling: From reference gene primer amplification, estimates of nucleated cell counts were derived. The protocol was immunoSEQ multiplex PCR, while the TCRdb copy is restricted to in-frame clones and leaves out a portion. V, J and clone size derive from that table, while D and trimming were established from the DNA sequence. The sample has about 190,000 clones, approximately 86% seen once. The CDR3 is 13 amino acids. Germline lookup yields CDR1 MNHEY and CDR2 SMNVEV (reference sequence). The V end was cut by 5 bases, the J end by 1 base, with 8 bases between. The source of the sample is a study of blood T cell repertoires in COVID-19. Study at large: The study drew acute and convalescent COVID-19 samples from the United States, Italy and Spain. T cells, B-cell-depleted T cells, or PBMCs supplied cDNA or gDNA.

The sequenced material came from peripheral blood. The origin of this receptor is a man aged 30-40 years with acute or convalescent COVID-19. The V and J genes are TRBV27 and TRBJ1-2; D is perhaps TRBD1 (5 bases). This CDR3 reads CASSPTDNYGYTF. The CDR3, as DNA: TGTGCCAGCAGTCCGACAGATAACTATGGCTACACCTTC.